This T cell receptor (beta chain) was obtained from a study of molecular identifiers for immune sequencing clone quantification listed by TCRdb under 2018. As for the study more broadly: In a replicate experiment, RNA from around 20,000 or 100,000 naive CD8 T cells was split into five aliquots, four of which were sequenced. This methods study benchmarked molecular-identifier clustering-based TCR repertoire sequencing (MIDCIRS) and TCR RNA copy counting, using CD8 T cells to do so. General conclusions and limits of the study: In CMV-specific effector cells, clones with more than 20 RNA copies contained over 97% of molecules, whereas in naive cells such clones contained under 1% of molecules. Spiked-in Jurkat TCR RNA equal to a single cell's worth was reported to be detectable even within 1,100,000 naive CD8 T cells. When barcode sub-clustering was not used, chimeric consensus sequences inflated TCR diversity, with chimeras reaching as high as 47%. Modeling estimated about 3 recovered TCR RNA copies per cell, compared with about ten by digital PCR, which implies roughly 30% capture efficiency. The sizes of highly expanded clones could end up underestimated when identical TCR molecules share a barcode. The naive libraries included spiked-in Jurkat TCR RNA (roughly eleven copies' worth), and this Jurkat TCR RNA is not part of the donor repertoire.

Libraries of naive CD8 T cells were generated from about 19,000 to 1,100,000 sorted cells, with 10%, 30% or 50% of the purified RNA used. Naive CD8 T cells were FACS-sorted as CD8+CD4-CCR7+CD45RA+ on a BD FACSAria II into RLT Plus buffer. Around 11 TCR copies' worth of Jurkat RNA were spiked into roughly 19,000-1,000,000 naive CD8 T cell samples to test detection sensitivity. CD8 T cells were enriched using RosetteSep CD8+ T Cell Enrichment Cocktail and Ficoll-Paque, and the enriched cells then underwent ACK red cell lysis. Trimming removed 4 bases from V and 3 bases from J, leaving 13 bases between the germline ends. Sequences MGHDK (CDR1) and SYGVNS (CDR2) are obtained from the germline V gene. The CDR3 spans 14 residues, from the cysteine through the phenylalanine. The entry retains the CDR3 DNA only, 42 bases that are in frame from base 1. This clonotype came up many times. Its target antigen remains unknown. No much larger clone is present one base from it, and per-base qualities are unavailable.

The library was built by means of PCR. Sequenced on an Illumina HiSeq 4000. Bulk TCR libraries were made following a previously described method, with the TCR primers given in Table S5. Purification of total RNA was performed with the Qiagen AllPrep DNA/RNA kit. Reads from multiple sequencing runs of the same library were pooled before analysis. Per the source publication's procedure: Reads were retained only if the reads had an exact TCR constant sequence, and the retained reads were trimmed to 150 nt and grouped according to their 12-nt molecular barcodes. Reads within each barcode group were sub-clustered using a 15% Levenshtein threshold, and quality-weighted consensus sequences were constructed for each RNA molecule. Non-functional sequences were removed, as were lower-count sequences one edit away from another. On the basis of fitting two negative binomial distributions, barcode sub-clusters with fewer than 20% of the maximum read count were discarded. TCRdb reprocessing: public reads trimmed at Q25 with fastp, clones called with MiXCR, in-frame beta chains kept. Under each unique CDR3 protein, matching rows form one entry showing the most common genes and DNA. The V and J calls come from TCRdb's annotation, not from the publication. The sample table holds 70,000 to 90,000 distinct CDR3 sequences, of which around a fifth were seen once. Of the sample, 1.1% falls within the top ten clones.

The TCR comes from a human donor in good health. Some libraries in this study had Jurkat cell RNA spiked in. The chain is assembled from TRBV25-1 and TRBJ2-7, with TRBD1 tentatively as D gene (5 bases match). The sample consisted of naive CD8+ T cells from blood, with Jurkat cell RNA spiked in. This specimen's cell subset or site label, per the study, means: FACS-sorted CD8+CD4-CCR7+CD45RA+ naive T cells. The nucleotides are TGTGCCAGCAGTGGCTTCGCTCAGGGCTACGAGCAGTACTTC. Its translation reads: CASSGFAQGYEQYF.